The 25 T cell receptor beta chains in this list originate from one sample, sequenced in a study of T cell repertoires in aging, cancer and after chemotherapy. A mixed TRB-A/B primer pool amplified rearranged TRB by multiplex touch-down PCR. TCRdb independently ran MiXCR on the multiplex PCR reads; one entry per CDR3 protein. The data contain roughly 6,200 distinct CDR3 sequences, approximately 31% of them singletons. Peripheral blood genomic DNA, not sorted cells or RNA, was the template. Sequencing used blood. All receptors come from a human donor with a blood cancer.

The chain employs TRBV7-9 and TRBJ2-7, with 9 bases identical to TRBD2. CDR1 is SEHNR, CDR2 FQNEAQ, per germline (reference sequence). The CDR3 is 14 amino acids. With V trimmed by 8 bases and J by 0 bases, 5 bases remained unmatched. CDR3 sequence: CASDVSGGSYEQYF. The DNA for the CDR3 is TGTGCCAGCGATGTTAGCGGGGGCTCCTACGAGCAGTACTTC.

A few counts support this clonotype. The chain employs TRBV20-1 and TRBJ2-7; weak D call: TRBD2 (5 bases). CDR1 and CDR2 (germline): DFQATT, SNEGSKA (reference sequence). With 3 bases removed from V and 0 bases from J, the gap between germline ends came to 12 bases. This CDR3 comprises 14 residues. The CDR3 region has the DNA TGCAGTGCTAGGTCCAGGAGGTTCTCCTACGAGCAGTACTTC. This gives the protein CSARSRRFSYEQYF.

This clonotype is categorized as medium-sized. The chain uses TRBV7-6 and TRBJ1-5, with TRBD1 as a possible D gene (5 bases). Germline lookup yields CDR1 SGHVS and CDR2 FNYEAQ. The ends were cut back, 2 bases at V and 2 bases at J, with 7 bases in the middle. The CDR3 runs 14 residues. CDR3 in amino acids: CASSLTGGNQPQHF. CDR3 coding DNA: TGTGCCAGCAGCTTAACGGGGGGCAATCAGCCCCAGCATTTT.

This clonotype is judged medium-sized (0.01 to 0.1%). This chain links TRBV29-1 with TRBJ2-5; tentatively, D is TRBD1 (6 bases). V gave up 4 bases and J gave up 5 bases, with 11 bases separating them. Per germline, CDR1 SQVTM and CDR2 ANQGSEA. This CDR3 is built from 12 residues. The CDR3 nucleotides are TGCAGCGTTGGGTGGGGGCCGGAGACCCAGTACTTC. Translation gives CSVGWGPETQYF.

This chain links TRBV5-6 with TRBJ1-5, with D perhaps matching TRBD1 (6 bases). This CDR3 is built from 15 residues. CDR1 is SGHDT, CDR2 YYEEEE, per germline. Trimming removed 4 bases at V and 0 bases at J, with 11 bases between. The CDR3 loop reads CASSQGHYSNQPQHF. The CDR3, as DNA: TGTGCCAGCAGCCAGGGACACTATAGCAATCAGCCCCAGCATTTT. Based on the CDR3 plus reference TRBV5-6 and TRBJ1-5, the full variable domain is DAGVTQSPTHLIKTRGQQVTLRCSPKSGHDTVSWYQQALGQGPQFIFQYYEEEERQRGNFPDRFSGHQFPNYSSELNVNALLLGDSALYLCASSQGHYSNQPQHFGDGTRLSIL.

The sample holds one count of this clonotype. The chain links TRBV20-1 to TRBJ2-7; 15 bases are shared with TRBD2. The V gene end was trimmed by 5 bases and the J gene end by 6 bases; junction bases not matched to a gene: 8. Germline values: CDR1 DFQATT, CDR2 SNEGSKA (reference sequence). The CDR3 contains 15 residues. DNA for the CDR3: TGCAGTGCTGAGCCATTGGGACTAGCGGGAGGCGAGCAGTACTTC. Encoded protein: CSAEPLGLAGGEQYF.

By frequency in the sample, this clonotype is large (0.1 to 1%). The chain employs TRBV29-1 and TRBJ2-6; D unclear. Germline assignment: CDR1 SQVTM and CDR2 ANQGSEA. V was shortened by 7 bases and J by 0 bases, with 7 bases between the two germline ends. This CDR3 has 13 amino acids. The DNA for the CDR3 is TGCAGCGCTAGGGACTCTGGGGCCAACGTCCTGACTTTC. It codes for CSARDSGANVLTF.

Written as DNA, the CDR3 is TGCGCCAGCAGCTCTCGGGAAGGGGTCGCCGGGGAGCTGTTTTTT. It is translated as CASSSREGVAGELFF. This rearrangement joins TRBV5-1 to TRBJ2-2; D may be TRBD1 or TRBD2 (5 bases each). CDR1 and CDR2 from the germline V gene are SGHRS and YFSETQ. V lost 3 bases to trimming and J lost 6 bases, with 15 bases between them. CDR3 size: 15 residues.

Comment on this clonotype: With a much larger clone just one base away, this may be a read error. The CDR3 spells CASTTWGFQKTQYF. The CDR3 region has the DNA TGTGCCAGCACCACGTGGGGATTCCAAAAGACCCAGTACTTC. The gene calls are TRBV6-1 and TRBJ2-5; D gene unclear. Germline values: CDR1 MNHNS, CDR2 SASEGT. There are 14 residues in the CDR3.

This clonotype is classed as large (0.1 to 1%). The V and J genes are TRBV6-4 and TRBJ2-2, with 8 positions matching TRBD1. The V gene end was trimmed by 3 bases and the J gene end by 1 base; junction bases not matched to a gene: 1. This CDR3 has 15 amino acids. Looked up from germline, CDR1 is MRHNA and CDR2 is SNTAGT. CDR3 region: CASSEGTGNTGELFF. The CDR3 DNA follows: TGTGCCAGCAGTGAGGGGACAGGGAACACCGGGGAGCTGTTTTTT.

The chain uses TRBV24-1 and TRBJ2-7, with TRBD1 matching over 7 bases. Trimming at V came to 12 bases and at J to 5 bases, leaving 3 bases not matched to a gene. Per the germline V gene, CDR1 is KGHDR and CDR2 is SFDVKD. There are 10 residues in the CDR3. CDR3 sequence: CASQGNEQYF. CDR3 DNA sequence: TGTGCCTCACAGGGGAACGAGCAGTACTTC.

This clonotype counts as medium-sized. The CDR3 spells CASSSGPAGYEQYF. In DNA, the CDR3 is TGTGCCAGCAGCTCGGGACCCGCGGGCTACGAGCAGTACTTC. The V call is TRBV5-6, the J call TRBJ2-7; perhaps D is TRBD1 or TRBD2 (5 bases each). The CDR3 sequence is 14 residues long. CDR1 is SGHDT, CDR2 YYEEEE, per germline. Trimming removed 3 bases at V and 3 bases at J, with 13 bases between.

This chain links TRBV20-1 with TRBJ2-3, with a tentative D call TRBD2 (5 bases). In germline, CDR1 is DFQATT, CDR2 SNEGSKA (reference sequence). This CDR3 has 14 residues. Trimming removed 0 bases from V and 3 bases from J, with 10 bases in between. CDR3 residues: CSARDRSGTDTQYF. CDR3 bases: TGCAGTGCTAGAGACAGGTCGGGGACAGATACGCAGTATTTT.

By sample fraction, this clonotype is medium-sized. This chain connects TRBV18 to TRBJ2-1; 9 nucleotides match TRBD1. Trimming cost V 6 bases and J 5 bases; bases outside gene matches: 2. Germline CDR1 is KGHSH and CDR2 is LQKENI. This CDR3 region has 13 residues. The CDR3 loop is CASSGTGNNEQFF. The CDR3 nucleotides read TGTGCCAGCTCCGGGACAGGGAACAATGAGCAGTTCTTC.

This clonotype was picked up one time. This chain connects TRBV10-1 to TRBJ2-1; a weak D match, TRBD1 (6 bases). This CDR3 region has 14 residues. Between the trimmed V and J ends, which lost 5 bases and 6 bases, there was a span of 14 bases. Looked up from germline, CDR1 is WNHNN and CDR2 is SYGVQD (reference sequence). CDR3 nucleotides: TGCGCCAGCAGTCAGTGGGTCAGGGGCAATGAGCAGTTCTTC. Its protein product is CASSQWVRGNEQFF.

The chain links TRBV5-4 to TRBJ2-2; a possible D gene is TRBD2 (5 bases). V was pared by 5 bases and J by 0 bases, with 8 bases between. The germline V gene encodes CDR1 SGHNT and CDR2 YYREEE (reference sequence). The CDR3 runs 14 residues. The CDR3 DNA reads as TGTGCCAGCAGTTCACTAGCGAACACCGGGGAGCTGTTTTTT. This translates into CASSSLANTGELFF.

J is TRBJ2-1 and V is TRBV20-1, with 12 bases matching TRBD2. The CDR3 has 16 residues. Germline V gene sequence: CDR1 DFQATT, CDR2 SNEGSKA (reference sequence). With 0 bases clipped from V and 9 bases from J, the junction kept 9 bases outside the gene matches. CDR3 sequence reads: CSARDHRLAGVSEQFF. In DNA form, the CDR3 reads TGCAGTGCTAGAGATCATCGACTAGCGGGAGTCAGTGAGCAGTTCTTC.

The chain employs TRBV12-3 or TRBV12-4 and TRBJ2-7; 9 positions match TRBD1. V was pared by 6 bases and J by 3 bases, with 9 bases of the junction left unmatched. The CDR3 totals 15 residues. CDR3: CASRTGTGFDYEQYF. The CDR3 DNA reads TGTGCCAGCAGGACCGGGACAGGGTTTGACTACGAGCAGTACTTC.

A remark on this clonotype: A much larger clone differs by one base, so this may be a read error. The J gene is TRBJ2-5, the V gene TRBV18; no clear D. The V and J ends lost 3 bases and 4 bases respectively, with 3 bases between them. The CDR3 extends over 11 amino acids. CDR1 and CDR2 from the germline V gene are KGHSH and LQKENI. CDR3 DNA sequence: TGTGCCAGCTCACCCCTAGAGACCCAGTACTTC. Its translation is CASSPLETQYF. The full variable domain, completed using reference TRBV18 and TRBJ2-5, is NAGVMQNPRHLVRRRGQEARLRCSPMKGHSHVYWYRQLPEEGLKFMVYLQKENIIDESGMPKERFSAEFPKEGPSILRIQQVVRGDSAAYFCASSPLETQYFGPGTRLLVL.

By share, this clonotype ranks as medium-sized. This chain uses TRBV7-9 with TRBJ2-1; D might be TRBD1 (6 bases). This CDR3 is 15 amino acids long. Germline CDR1 and CDR2: SEHNR and FQNEAQ (reference sequence). V was clipped by 4 bases and J by 2 bases, with 12 bases between them. CDR3 DNA sequence: TGTGCCAGCAGCTGGGGCCAGGGGACCTACAATGAGCAGTTCTTC. Protein product: CASSWGQGTYNEQFF.

The rearrangement uses TRBV10-2 and TRBJ2-1; D ambiguous. V lost 5 bases to trimming and J lost 7 bases, with 15 bases between them. CDR3 length: 14 residues. CDR1 and CDR2 from the germline V gene are WSHSY and SAAADI. The CDR3 bases are TGCGCCAGCAGTTCGTCTACTGATGGGAATGAGCAGTTCTTC. Its translation is CASSSSTDGNEQFF.

V is TRBV5-6 and J is TRBJ2-7; D possibly matches TRBD1 or TRBD2 (5 bases each). Germline CDR1 reads SGHDT; CDR2 reads YYEEEE. Trimming stripped 5 bases from V and 5 bases from J, with 14 bases between. The CDR3 loop spans 13 amino acids. CDR3 amino acids: CASRRDVPNEQYF. The CDR3 nucleotides read TGTGCCAGCAGACGGGACGTCCCCAACGAGCAGTACTTC.

The genes are TRBV4-2 and TRBJ2-1; 12 positions match TRBD1. CDR3 length equals 16 residues. Germline trimming cut 3 bases from V and 9 bases from J; bases unmatched to any gene: 9. Looked up from germline, CDR1 is LGHNA and CDR2 is YNFKEQ. CDR3 sequence: CASSQLGTGGSAEQFF. The CDR3 region has the DNA TGTGCCAGCAGCCAGCTAGGGACAGGGGGCTCCGCTGAGCAGTTCTTC.

V is TRBV7-6 and J is TRBJ1-1, with TRBD1 as a possible D gene (5 bases). Germline CDR1 SGHVS, CDR2 FNYEAQ. The V end lost 3 bases, the J end lost 1 base, and 12 bases lay between the germline ends. CDR3 length: 15 amino acids. CDR3 DNA: TGTGCCAGCAGCTTTATCTTTACAGGGAACACTGAAGCTTTCTTT. The encoded protein is CASSFIFTGNTEAFF.

The V and J genes are TRBV20-1 and TRBJ2-7; no clear D gene. Trimming pared 1 base from V and 3 bases from J, leaving 10 bases between. The CDR3 is made up of 13 amino acids. Looked up from germline, CDR1 is DFQATT and CDR2 is SNEGSKA (reference sequence). The CDR3 DNA reads TGCAGTGCTAGAGTGGGCCTAAACTACGAGCAGTACTTC. It is translated as CSARVGLNYEQYF.